This TCR beta chain was captured in a study of cytomegalovirus exposure and HLA in healthy donors. Study-wide results and limits: In vitro work confirmed that a few CMV-associated chains recognize CMV antigens.

Germline V gene sequence: CDR1 SQVTM, CDR2 ANQGSEA. The CDR3 totals 13 residues. The V end was cut by 4 bases, the J end by 5 bases, with 12 bases between. About this clone: Its antigen is currently unknown.

Both 60 Vbeta primers and 13 Jbeta primers went into the PCR. Repertoires were generated with immunoSEQ multiplex PCR, while TCRdb's copy carries only in-frame clones and drops some. The table lists about 120,000 clones, about four fifths of them singletons. The clonotype comes from a woman aged 18 to 35 in good health and CMV-seronegative. This chain connects TRBV29-1 to TRBJ2-4; possibly TRBD2 for D (5 bases). The sample comprised PBMCs. The CDR3 region has the DNA TGCAGCGTTGGGACCCTGAGGGAAAACATTCAGTACTTC. This gives the protein CSVGTLRENIQYF.